A selection of T cell receptor beta chains follows, all from one sample in a study of blood T cell repertoires in COVID-19. Libraries were prepared by immunoSEQ multiplex PCR; TCRdb keeps only in-frame clonotypes and omits some of them. The table has 250,000 to 350,000 clones, around 90% seen once. The sample consisted of peripheral blood. The receptors originated from a woman aged 45-65 years who had recovered from COVID-19. CDR3s include the opening cysteine and the closing phenylalanine or tryptophan. A D gene is named only where the DNA matches it firmly. Not every row has a clone size; where given, it reads once, few, many or a size class.

clone size: .; CDR3 length: 14; J gene: TRBJ2-3; V gene: TRBV10-3; D gene: TRBD2; CDR3 protein: CAISESLAADTQYF; CDR3 DNA: TGTGCCATCAGTGAGTCACTAGCGGCAGATACGCAGTATTTT
clone size: .; CDR3 length: 19; J gene: TRBJ1-5; V gene: TRBV19; D gene: .; CDR3 protein: CASSPVGLTIFAGNQPQHF; CDR3 DNA: TGTGCCAGTAGCCCTGTCGGCCTCACGATCTTTGCGGGCAATCAGCCCCAGCATTTT
clone size: .; CDR3 length: 11; J gene: TRBJ1-2; V gene: TRBV7-9; D gene: .; CDR3 protein: CGGDGNYGYTF; CDR3 DNA: TGTGGCGGGGATGGGAACTATGGCTACACCTTC
clone size: .; CDR3 length: 14; J gene: TRBJ2-1; V gene: TRBV7-3; D gene: TRBD2; CDR3 protein: CASSGGLAPNEQFF; CDR3 DNA: TGTGCCAGCAGCGGGGGACTAGCACCGAATGAGCAGTTCTTC
clone size: .; CDR3 length: 11; J gene: TRBJ2-5; V gene: TRBV30; D gene: .; CDR3 protein: CAGRGGETQYF; CDR3 DNA: TGTGCCGGGAGAGGCGGAGAGACCCAGTACTTC
clone size: .; CDR3 length: 14; J gene: TRBJ1-1; V gene: TRBV9; D gene: TRBD1; CDR3 protein: CASSPRQGNTEAFF; CDR3 DNA: TGTGCCAGCAGCCCTAGACAGGGGAACACTGAAGCTTTCTTT
clone size: .; CDR3 length: 16; J gene: TRBJ1-5; V gene: TRBV19; D gene: .; CDR3 protein: CASSSPWGGGNQPQHF; CDR3 DNA: TGTGCCAGTAGTTCGCCCTGGGGAGGGGGCAATCAGCCCCAGCATTTT
clone size: .; CDR3 length: 17; J gene: TRBJ2-6; V gene: TRBV15; D gene: .; CDR3 protein: CATSRDYAGSGANVLTF; CDR3 DNA: TGTGCCACCAGCAGAGATTACGCAGGGTCTGGGGCCAACGTCCTGACTTTC
clone size: .; CDR3 length: 15; J gene: TRBJ2-1; V gene: TRBV19; D gene: .; CDR3 protein: CASRTIPPQGDEQFF; CDR3 DNA: TGTGCCAGCCGGACTATCCCTCCCCAAGGCGATGAGCAGTTCTTC
clone size: .; CDR3 length: 14; J gene: TRBJ2-1; V gene: TRBV6-5; D gene: TRBD1; CDR3 protein: CASRTGGSYNEQFF; CDR3 DNA: TGTGCCAGCAGAACAGGGGGCTCCTACAATGAGCAGTTCTTC
clone size: .; CDR3 length: 16; J gene: TRBJ1-6; V gene: TRBV15; D gene: TRBD1; CDR3 protein: CATSDRERGLGSPLHF; CDR3 DNA: TGTGCCACCAGCGACAGGGAAAGAGGACTGGGTTCACCCCTCCACTTT
clone size: .; CDR3 length: 17; J gene: TRBJ1-6; V gene: TRBV9; D gene: .; CDR3 protein: CASSVSGGASYNSPLHF; CDR3 DNA: TGTGCCAGCAGCGTAAGTGGGGGCGCATCCTATAATTCACCCCTCCACTTT
clone size: .; CDR3 length: 16; J gene: TRBJ1-4; V gene: TRBV3-1/TRBV3-2; D gene: .; CDR3 protein: CASSQDIGVGREKLFF; CDR3 DNA: TGTGCCAGCAGCCAAGATATAGGGGTCGGGAGGGAAAAACTGTTTTTT
clone size: .; CDR3 length: 17; J gene: TRBJ2-5; V gene: TRBV5-1; D gene: TRBD2; CDR3 protein: CASSFGTSGRVGETQYF; CDR3 DNA: TGCGCCAGCAGCTTCGGGACTAGCGGGAGAGTCGGGGAGACCCAGTACTTC
clone size: .; CDR3 length: 12; J gene: TRBJ2-1; V gene: TRBV27; D gene: TRBD2; CDR3 protein: CASSLVAGGQFF; CDR3 DNA: TGTGCCAGCAGTTTAGTGGCGGGAGGCCAGTTCTTC
clone size: .; CDR3 length: 15; J gene: TRBJ1-3; V gene: TRBV5-1; D gene: .; CDR3 protein: CASSTGSGAGNTIYF; CDR3 DNA: TGCGCCAGCAGCACCGGCTCAGGGGCAGGAAACACCATATATTTT
clone size: .; CDR3 length: 17; J gene: TRBJ2-1; V gene: TRBV28; D gene: TRBD1; CDR3 protein: CASSLWTWDRGRYEQFF; CDR3 DNA: TGTGCCAGCAGTTTATGGACCTGGGACAGGGGGCGATATGAGCAGTTCTTC
clone size: once; CDR3 length: 13; J gene: TRBJ1-2; V gene: TRBV7-2; D gene: .; CDR3 protein: CASSSDSYYGYTF; CDR3 DNA: TGTGCCAGCAGCTCCGACAGCTACTATGGCTACACCTTC
clone size: once; CDR3 length: 15; J gene: TRBJ1-1; V gene: TRBV21-1; D gene: .; CDR3 protein: CASSTRVKGRTEAFF; CDR3 DNA: TGTGCCAGCAGCACCAGGGTTAAGGGAAGAACTGAAGCTTTCTTT
clone size: once; CDR3 length: 18; J gene: TRBJ1-4; V gene: TRBV12-5; D gene: TRBD1; CDR3 protein: CASGLKTTGTRTNEKLFF; CDR3 DNA: TGTGCTAGTGGTTTGAAAACGACAGGGACTAGAACTAATGAAAAACTGTTTTTT